The 24 T cell receptor beta chains reported below all come from one sample, sequenced in a study of T cells in Graves' hyperthyroidism and ophthalmopathy. TCR beta CDR3 sequences were amplified from RNA transcripts. The TCR CDR3 was amplified in a first-round RT-PCR using the HTBI primer set. TCRdb independently ran MiXCR on the multiplex PCR reads; one entry per CDR3 protein. This repertoire shows roughly 570,000 distinct CDR3 sequences, 46% found once; its top ten account for around 8%. The sequencing input was peripheral blood or thyroid tissue (not recorded which). These TCRs come from a woman aged 18 to 35 with Graves' hyperthyroidism.

The table lists this clonotype with many counts. The V gene is TRBV11-3, the J gene TRBJ2-7; D is possibly TRBD1 (5 bases). This CDR3 is built from 13 residues. Germline loops: CDR1 SGHNT, CDR2 YENEEA. V lost 2 bases to trimming and J lost 4 bases, with 9 bases between them. CDR3 DNA sequence: TGTGCCAGCAGCTTACAACAGGCGTACGAGCAGTACTTC. Translating it yields CASSLQQAYEQYF. The variable domain in full, completed from reference TRBV11-3 and TRBJ2-7, reads EAGVVQSPRYKIIEKKQPVAFWCNPISGHNTLYWYLQNLGQGPELLIRYENEEAVDDSQLPKDRFSAERLKGVDSTLKIQPAELGDSAVYLCASSLQQAYEQYFGPGTRLTVT.

The rearrangement joins TRBV6-1 to TRBJ1-5; D gene ambiguous. Deletions cut 6 bases from V and 11 bases from J, with 20 bases between. This CDR3 has 14 residues. In germline, CDR1 is MNHNS, CDR2 SASEGT. This CDR3 reads CASSKGGSQETQHF. Here the CDR3 DNA reads TGTGCCAGCAGCAAGGGAGGTAGTCAGGAGACCCAGCATTTT.

The chain uses TRBV5-6 and TRBJ2-3; 8 bases fit TRBD2. CDR3 length: 14 residues. Per the germline V gene, CDR1 is SGHDT and CDR2 is YYEEEE. Trimming took 7 bases from V and 3 from J; bases not matched to a gene: 7. The chain's CDR3 is CASLSGTRTDTQYF. The DNA for the CDR3 is TGTGCCAGCCTTTCCGGGACTAGAACAGATACGCAGTATTTT. The whole variable domain, filled in from reference TRBV5-6 and TRBJ2-3, reads DAGVTQSPTHLIKTRGQQVTLRCSPKSGHDTVSWYQQALGQGPQFIFQYYEEEERQRGNFPDRFSGHQFPNYSSELNVNALLLGDSALYLCASLSGTRTDTQYFGPGTRLTVL.

Only a few counts were recorded for this clonotype. The genes are TRBV7-2 and TRBJ2-3, with 10 bases fitting TRBD2. Germline CDR1 is SGHTA and CDR2 is FQGNSA. The CDR3 is 17 amino acids. The ends lost 5 bases at V and 5 bases at J; junction bases unmatched: 13. In DNA form, the CDR3 reads TGTGCCAGCAGCCAATACGGGCTAGCGGGAGTAGGAGATACGCAGTATTTT. It translates to CASSQYGLAGVGDTQYF.

The J gene is TRBJ1-1, the V gene TRBV12-3 or TRBV12-4; D not resolved. The V end was cut by 5 bases, the J end by 4 bases, with 20 bases between. The CDR3 is 16 amino acids. The CDR3, as DNA: TGTGCCAGCAGTCCGCAGCGGGGATTAGGGTTCACTGAAGCTTTCTTT. Protein product: CASSPQRGLGFTEAFF.

This clonotype is a singleton in its sample. The rearrangement joins TRBV4-2 to TRBJ2-5; TRBD1 matches at 10 bases. The CDR3 spans 16 residues. Germline lookup yields CDR1 LGHNA and CDR2 YNFKEQ. J gave up 5 bases and V 0 bases, and 6 bases lay outside the gene matches. The CDR3 loop reads CASSQDETGGNETQYF. As DNA, the CDR3 is TGTGCCAGCAGCCAAGATGAGACAGGGGGCAACGAGACCCAGTACTTC.

The J gene is TRBJ1-1, the V gene TRBV2; D call uncertain. Germline assignment: CDR1 SNHLY and CDR2 FYNNEI. Trimming left V 6 bases short and J 0 bases short, with 11 bases between. The CDR3 is 14 amino acids. CDR3 residues: CASSTLLLNTEAFF. CDR3 coding DNA: TGTGCCAGCAGCACCCTATTATTGAACACTGAAGCTTTCTTT.

J is TRBJ1-5 and V is TRBV29-1; D might be TRBD1 (6 bases). CDR1 and CDR2 from the germline V gene are SQVTM and ANQGSEA. The length of the CDR3 is 13 residues. Trimming cost V 6 bases and J 14 bases, with 23 bases left between them. For the CDR3, the DNA is TGCAGCGTGAACCGACTAGCGGGAGGGGGTGAGCATTTT. Translated, it gives CSVNRLAGGGEHF.

Note on this clonotype: This sequence may be a read error, since a much larger clone differs from it by one base. The rearrangement joins TRBV11-3 to TRBJ2-5; D is unclear. V was trimmed by 5 bases and J by 1 base, leaving 11 bases between them. CDR3 length: 14 amino acids. Germline V gene data show CDR1 as SGHNT and CDR2 as YENEEA. The CDR3, as DNA: TGTGCCAGCAGCCACCTGGGCACCCAAGAGACCCAGTACTTC. Its translation: CASSHLGTQETQYF. Full variable domain (outside the CDR3, taken from reference TRBV11-3 and TRBJ2-5): EAGVVQSPRYKIIEKKQPVAFWCNPISGHNTLYWYLQNLGQGPELLIRYENEEAVDDSQLPKDRFSAERLKGVDSTLKIQPAELGDSAVYLCASSHLGTQETQYFGPGTRLLVL.

This clonotype has a handful of counts. The chain carries TRBV20-1 and TRBJ2-3, with 8 bases lining up with TRBD2. Germline loops: CDR1 DFQATT, CDR2 SNEGSKA (reference sequence). V lost 2 bases and J lost 1; bases outside the gene matches: 5. The length of the CDR3 is 15 residues. The CDR3 sequence: CSARQAGAGTDTQYF. CDR3 coding DNA: TGCAGTGCTAGACAAGCGGGAGCGGGCACAGATACGCAGTATTTT.

This clonotype showed up many times. J is TRBJ1-5 and V is TRBV12-3 or TRBV12-4, with D perhaps matching TRBD1 (6 bases). The CDR3 runs 14 residues. Trimming pared 6 bases from V and 3 bases from J, leaving 12 bases between. CDR3 nucleotides: TGTGCCAGCAGCAGTACAGGGAACAATCAGCCCCAGCATTTT. Translating it yields CASSSTGNNQPQHF.

The V and J genes are TRBV12-3 or TRBV12-4 and TRBJ2-7; no firm D call. CDR3 length equals 14 residues. V was pared by 6 bases and J by 1 base, with 13 bases between. CDR3 amino acids: CASSFRTKSYEQYF. CDR3 sequence (DNA): TGTGCCAGCAGCTTCCGGACCAAATCCTACGAGCAGTACTTC.

This clonotype came up many times. The chain has TRBV2 and TRBJ2-7; weak D call: TRBD2 (5 bases). V lost 5 bases to trimming and J lost 3 bases, with 14 bases between them. Germline V gene data show CDR1 as SNHLY and CDR2 as FYNNEI. The CDR3 extends over 14 amino acids. The CDR3 DNA is TGTGCCAGCAGTTCAACTAGAGGCAGCTACGAGCAGTACTTC. Translation gives CASSSTRGSYEQYF.

This clonotype appeared many times. The rearrangement joins TRBV2 to TRBJ1-5; D remains unclear. Germline values: CDR1 SNHLY, CDR2 FYNNEI. This CDR3 region has 15 residues. Trimming took off 7 bases at V and 3 bases at J, with 16 bases between the two ends. CDR3 region: CASKSHNMPNQPQHF. The CDR3 DNA sequence: TGTGCCAGCAAATCCCATAATATGCCCAATCAGCCCCAGCATTTT. Combining the CDR3 with reference TRBV2 and TRBJ1-5 gives the whole variable domain EPEVTQTPSHQVTQMGQEVILRCVPISNHLYFYWYRQILGQKVEFLVSFYNNEISEKSEIFDDQFSVERPDGSNFTLKIRSTKLEDSAMYFCASKSHNMPNQPQHFGDGTRLSIL.

The V gene is TRBV15, the J gene TRBJ2-2; D is unresolved. Per the germline V gene, CDR1 is LNHNV and CDR2 is YYDKDF (reference sequence). The CDR3 runs to 13 residues. Trimming cost V 2 bases and J 7 bases, with 8 bases left between them. DNA for the CDR3: TGTGCCACCAGCAGACCTGGCTTCGGGGAGCTGTTTTTT. Protein sequence: CATSRPGFGELFF.

As for this clonotype: Given a much more abundant clone one base away, this may be a read error. This chain links TRBV5-1 with TRBJ1-1, with D possibly matching TRBD1 (5 bases). Germline lookup yields CDR1 SGHRS and CDR2 YFSETQ. Deletions cut 1 base from V and 1 base from J, with 8 bases between. The CDR3 extends over 14 amino acids. CDR3 sequence (DNA): TGCGCCAGCAGCTTGTGGGGGGGGAACACTGAAGCTTTCTTT. This codes for CASSLWGGNTEAFF.

The V call is TRBV3-1, the J call TRBJ1-1; D call uncertain. The CDR3 has 14 amino acids. With 0 bases removed from V and 14 bases from J, the gap between germline ends came to 19 bases. In germline, CDR1 is LGHDT, CDR2 YNNKEL (reference sequence). This CDR3 is CASSQDIGSNEQFF. The CDR3 bases are TGTGCCAGCAGCCAAGATATTGGAAGCAATGAGCAGTTCTTT.

The chain recombines TRBV7-9 with TRBJ1-5, with D perhaps matching TRBD1 (5 bases). Trimming took 8 bases from V and 4 from J, leaving 18 bases between them. This CDR3 has 15 amino acids. Germline CDR1 is SEHNR and CDR2 is FQNEAQ (reference sequence). CDR3 DNA sequence: TGTGCCAGCGGGAACCAGGGAAGTGGTAATCAGCCCCAGCATTTT. This codes for CASGNQGSGNQPQHF. The full variable domain, with the rest looked up from reference TRBV7-9 and TRBJ1-5, is DTGVSQNPRHKITKRGQNVTFRCDPISEHNRLYWYRQTLGQGPEFLTYFQNEAQLEKSRLLSDRFSAERPKGSFSTLEIQRTEQGDSAMYLCASGNQGSGNQPQHFGDGTRLSIL.

Worth noting for this clonotype: It is likely a read error, because the conserved phenylalanine at the end of the CDR3 is missing. This chain links TRBV27 with TRBJ1-2; 7 nucleotides match TRBD1. V was pared by 0 bases and J by 8 bases, with 3 bases of the junction left unmatched. The length of the CDR3 is 13 residues. Germline V CDR1 and CDR2: MNHEY, SMNVEV (reference sequence). The CDR3 spells CASSLSGTEGYTS. The CDR3 DNA follows: TGTGCCAGCAGTTTATCAGGGACAGAAGGCTACACCTCC.

A few counts support this clonotype. V is TRBV2 and J is TRBJ2-1; 7 positions agree with TRBD2. This CDR3 is built from 14 residues. CDR1 SNHLY and CDR2 FYNNEI come from the germline V gene. This CDR3 is CACRDAGVYNEQFF. The CDR3 bases are TGTGCATGCAGGGATGCGGGAGTCTACAATGAGCAGTTCTTC.

In its sample, this clonotype was seen a few times. This rearrangement joins TRBV5-4 to TRBJ2-7; 12 positions match TRBD2. Germline CDR1 and CDR2: SGHNT and YYREEE (reference sequence). V trimming: 5 bases; J trimming: 6 bases; junction bases outside the gene matches: 9. The CDR3 runs 15 residues. The CDR3 region has the DNA TGTGCCAGCAGTGCGCTAGCGGGAGGGCCGGGCGAGCAGTACTTC. This gives the protein CASSALAGGPGEQYF.

This clonotype was recorded at least ten times. The chain combines TRBV5-1 with TRBJ1-3; TRBD1 is a possible D gene (5 bases). Germline V gene lookup returns CDR1 SGHRS and CDR2 YFSETQ. V shed 4 bases and J shed 2 bases, with 13 bases lying between them. This CDR3 spans 15 amino acids. CDR3 loop: CASSATVLTGNTIYF. DNA for the CDR3: TGCGCCAGCAGCGCGACAGTTTTAACTGGAAACACCATATATTTT. Together with reference TRBV5-1 and TRBJ1-3, the CDR3 gives the full variable domain: KAGVTQTPRYLIKTRGQQVTLSCSPISGHRSVSWYQQTPGQGLQFLFEYFSETQRNKGNFPGRFSGRQFSNSRSEMNVSTLELGDSALYLCASSATVLTGNTIYFGEGSWLTVV.

The rearrangement uses TRBV7-9 and TRBJ1-6, with D perhaps matching TRBD1 (5 bases). V was pared by 2 bases and J by 6 bases, with 11 bases between. Looked up from germline, CDR1 is SEHNR and CDR2 is FQNEAQ (reference sequence). This CDR3 comprises 15 residues. CDR3 region: CASSLRTRGNSPLHF. Here the CDR3 DNA reads TGTGCCAGCAGCTTAAGGACTAGGGGTAATTCACCCCTCCACTTT. Combining the CDR3 with reference TRBV7-9 and TRBJ1-6 gives the whole variable domain DTGVSQNPRHKITKRGQNVTFRCDPISEHNRLYWYRQTLGQGPEFLTYFQNEAQLEKSRLLSDRFSAERPKGSFSTLEIQRTEQGDSAMYLCASSLRTRGNSPLHFGNGTRLTVT.

The chain links TRBV9 to TRBJ1-4, with a weak D call TRBD1 (5 bases). The germline V gene encodes CDR1 SGDLS and CDR2 YYNGEE. This CDR3 is built from 16 residues. Trimming pared 0 bases from V and 6 bases from J, leaving 15 bases between. The CDR3 DNA reads TGTGCCAGCAGCGTAGACTACGGGAGAGGGGATGAAAAACTGTTTTTT. This translates into CASSVDYGRGDEKLFF.